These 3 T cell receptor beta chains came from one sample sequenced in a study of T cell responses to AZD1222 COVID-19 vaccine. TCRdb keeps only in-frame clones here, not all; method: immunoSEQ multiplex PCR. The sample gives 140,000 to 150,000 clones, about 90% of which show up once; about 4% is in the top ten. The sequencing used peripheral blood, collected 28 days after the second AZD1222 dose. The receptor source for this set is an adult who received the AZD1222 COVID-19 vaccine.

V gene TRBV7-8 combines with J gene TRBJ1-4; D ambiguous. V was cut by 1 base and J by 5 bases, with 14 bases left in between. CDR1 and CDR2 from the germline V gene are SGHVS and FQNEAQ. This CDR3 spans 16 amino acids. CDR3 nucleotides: TGTGCCAGCAGCTTAGTTAGGTGGTCGGCGAATGAAAAACTGTTTTTT. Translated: CASSLVRWSANEKLFF.

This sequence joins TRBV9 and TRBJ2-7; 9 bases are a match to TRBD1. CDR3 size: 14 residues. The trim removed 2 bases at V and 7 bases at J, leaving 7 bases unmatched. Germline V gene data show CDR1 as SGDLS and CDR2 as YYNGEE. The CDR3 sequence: CASSVRDRAREQYF. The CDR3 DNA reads TGTGCCAGCAGCGTGCGGGACAGGGCGCGGGAGCAGTACTTC.

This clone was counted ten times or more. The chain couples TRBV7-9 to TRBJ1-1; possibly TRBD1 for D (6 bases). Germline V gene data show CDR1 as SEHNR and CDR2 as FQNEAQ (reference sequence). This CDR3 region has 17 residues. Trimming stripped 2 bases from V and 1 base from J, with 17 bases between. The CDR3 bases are TGTGCCAGCAGCTTATGGACGCTCAAGACAGGGAACACTGAAGCTTTCTTT. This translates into CASSLWTLKTGNTEAFF. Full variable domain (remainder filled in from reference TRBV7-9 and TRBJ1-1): DTGVSQNPRHKITKRGQNVTFRCDPISEHNRLYWYRQTLGQGPEFLTYFQNEAQLEKSRLLSDRFSAERPKGSFSTLEIQRTEQGDSAMYLCASSLWTLKTGNTEAFFGQGTRLTVV.